A single sample is the source of the 15 T cell receptor beta chains below, sequenced in a study of synovial regulatory T cells in juvenile arthritis. The table came from immunoSEQ multiplex PCR; TCRdb's copy has only in-frame clones and leaves some out. The listing contains more than 7,500 clones. The source material was Treg cells from blood. The subset was: remaining (HLA-DR-negative) circulating blood Treg cells. The receptors here all came from a donor between 2 and 35 years old with juvenile idiopathic arthritis.

The V and J genes are TRBV7-2 and TRBJ2-1; the D call from TCRdb, TRBD2, cannot be confirmed without DNA. The germline V gene has CDR1 SGHTA and CDR2 FQGNSA. The CDR3 has 13 amino acids. A DNA sequence was not provided. The CDR3 protein is CASIPIAGSEQFF.

The J gene is TRBJ1-1, the V gene TRBV7-6; TCRdb indicates TRBD1, and absent DNA this call remains unverified. The CDR3 covers 13 residues. No DNA is recorded. Germline V CDR1 and CDR2: SGHVS, FNYEAQ. CDR3 residues: CASSTGVATEAFF. The whole variable domain, filled in from reference TRBV7-6 and TRBJ1-1, reads GAGVSQSPRYKVTKRGQDVALRCDPISGHVSLYWYRQALGQGPEFLTYFNYEAQQDKSGLPNDRFSAERPEGSISTLTIQRTEQRDSAMYRCASSTGVATEAFFGQGTRLTVV.

The J gene is TRBJ2-7, the V gene TRBV5-4; the D call of TRBD1 rests on TCRdb alone, since no DNA is present to check it. Germline V CDR1 and CDR2: SGHNT, YYREEE (reference sequence). CDR3 length equals 16 residues. No DNA is given. The CDR3 loop is CASSRLGGQGKNEQYF.

The genes are TRBV19 and TRBJ2-4; TCRdb calls TRBD1, which cannot be checked without DNA. From germline, CDR1 is LNHDA and CDR2 SQIVND (reference sequence). The CDR3 sequence is 17 residues long. The DNA is not on file. CDR3 in amino acids: CASSPWGTTLAKNIQYF. Full variable domain (outside the CDR3, taken from reference TRBV19 and TRBJ2-4): DGGITQSPKYLFRKEGQNVTLSCEQNLNHDAMYWYRQDPGQGLRLIYYSQIVNDFQKGDIAEGYSVSREKKESFPLTVTSAQKNPTAFYLCASSPWGTTLAKNIQYFGAGTRLSVL.

This rearrangement joins TRBV11-2 to TRBJ1-4; TCRdb's assignment of TRBD1 cannot be checked, as there is no DNA. Per the germline V gene, CDR1 is SGHAT and CDR2 is FQNNGV. The CDR3 is 19 amino acids. The protein alone is recorded here. Here the CDR3 reads CASSFSIPRTGGPYEKLFF.

This chain uses TRBV6-5 with TRBJ1-2. Germline lookup yields CDR1 MNHEY and CDR2 SVGAGI. CDR3 length: 12 residues. The DNA is unrecorded. The CDR3 here is CASTTPGHGYTF.

The V gene is TRBV18, the J gene TRBJ1-6; TCRdb indicates TRBD1, and absent DNA this call remains unverified. This CDR3 has 15 residues. No DNA accompanies this entry. Germline CDR1 is KGHSH and CDR2 is LQKENI. The CDR3 sequence: CASSPQTGPNSPLHF.

The genes are TRBV11-3 and TRBJ2-2; TCRdb's assignment of TRBD1 cannot be checked, as there is no DNA. The CDR3 covers 14 residues. DNA is not recorded here. Germline V gives CDR1 SGHNT, CDR2 YENEEA. The CDR3 spells CASSLGQNTGELFF.

The chain employs TRBV5-6 and TRBJ1-6; TCRdb names TRBD1, which stays unverified in the absence of DNA. Germline CDR1 reads SGHDT; CDR2 reads YYEEEE. CDR3 length: 17 amino acids. There is no recorded DNA. The CDR3 sequence is CASSRSDRGLMNSPLHF.

The gene calls are TRBV6-1 and TRBJ1-2. CDR1 MNHNS and CDR2 SASEGT come from the germline V gene. This CDR3 region has 14 residues. No nucleotide data were recorded. The CDR3 spells CASSVGGRGNGYTF.

The J gene is TRBJ2-4, the V gene TRBV18; TCRdb proposes TRBD1, but this gene call is untestable without DNA. CDR3 length: 16 residues. Only the protein is on record. Germline values: CDR1 KGHSH, CDR2 LQKENI. The CDR3 protein is CASSPQGFGSKNIQYF.

The V and J genes are TRBV29-1 and TRBJ1-4. This CDR3 is built from 12 residues. Nucleotide data are not available. The germline gives CDR1 SQVTM, CDR2 ANQGSEA. The chain's CDR3 is CSVRTGGEKLFF.

The rearrangement joins TRBV6-6 to TRBJ1-5. The CDR3 is 12 residues long. No nucleotide data were recorded. Germline V gives CDR1 MNHNY, CDR2 SVGAGI (reference sequence). The CDR3 loop is CASSYVTQPQHF.

The rearrangement joins TRBV19 to TRBJ1-2. Germline V gene data show CDR1 as LNHDA and CDR2 as SQIVND (reference sequence). The CDR3 has 14 residues. Only the protein sequence is given. CDR3 amino acids: CASSIGTWGYGYTF. The full variable domain, rest sourced from reference TRBV19 and TRBJ1-2, is DGGITQSPKYLFRKEGQNVTLSCEQNLNHDAMYWYRQDPGQGLRLIYYSQIVNDFQKGDIAEGYSVSREKKESFPLTVTSAQKNPTAFYLCASSIGTWGYGYTFGSGTRLTVV.

The J gene is TRBJ1-6, the V gene TRBV19. There are 13 residues in the CDR3. Nucleotide data are not available. Germline lookup yields CDR1 LNHDA and CDR2 SQIVND (reference sequence). CDR3 sequence: CASCAEGRSPLHF.